This is a list of T cell receptor beta chains from one sample in a study of T cells in Graves' hyperthyroidism and ophthalmopathy. MiXCR, run by TCRdb on the multiplex PCR reads, gives a single entry per CDR3 protein. The sample lists about 400,000 distinct CDR3 sequences, roughly 13% occurring once. Sequenced sample: blood. Receptors originate from a woman aged 18-29 years with Graves' hyperthyroidism. CDR3s include the opening cysteine and the closing phenylalanine or tryptophan. The D gene is left open where the match is weak. Only part of the rows carry a size: once, few, many, or a class if the clone is expanded.

D,V,length,size,J,CDR3,DNA
TRBD2,TRBV7-2,15,many,TRBJ2-7,CASRLSGRYSYEQYF,TGTGCCAGCAGACTGAGCGGGAGATACTCCTACGAGCAGTACTTC
TRBD1,TRBV6-5,15,many,TRBJ2-7,CASSYEGAGSYEQYF,TGTGCCAGCAGTTACGAGGGGGCAGGGTCCTACGAGCAGTACTTC
TRBD1,TRBV27,14,.,TRBJ2-7,CASSIQGRSYEQYF,TGTGCCAGCAGTATACAGGGGCGGTCCTACGAGCAGTACTTC
.,TRBV9,14,.,TRBJ1-6,CASSPGRNNSPLHF,TGTGCCAGCAGCCCCGGCAGGAATAATTCACCCCTCCACTTT
.,TRBV2,12,many,TRBJ1-2,CASSGTAHGYTF,TGTGCCAGCAGCGGTACAGCGCATGGCTACACCTTC
.,TRBV7-9,13,many,TRBJ1-1,CASSLAGATEAFF,TGTGCCAGCAGCTTAGCCGGGGCCACTGAAGCTTTCTTT
.,TRBV6-1,14,few,TRBJ2-5,CASSDYRVQETQYF,TGTGCCAGCAGTGATTACAGGGTCCAAGAGACCCAGTACTTC
.,TRBV10-1,15,.,TRBJ2-3,CASSPGVAGTDTQYF,TGCGCCAGCAGCCCCGGAGTTGCGGGCACAGATACGCAGTATTTT
.,TRBV6-1,15,many,TRBJ2-3,CASSSFERGGDTQYF,TGTGCCAGCAGTTCCTTCGAAAGGGGAGGAGATACGCAGTATTTT
.,TRBV19,15,.,TRBJ2-7,CASSTSWDTTYEQYF,TGTGCCAGTAGTACATCTTGGGACACCACCTACGAGCAGTACTTC
TRBD2,TRBV3-1,18,.,TRBJ2-1,CASSQTETSGRACNEQFF,TGTGCCAGCAGCCAAACGGAGACTAGCGGGAGGGCCTGCAATGAGCAGTTCTTC
TRBD1,TRBV6-1,13,.,TRBJ2-7,CASRTGSGHEQYF,TGTGCCAGCAGGACAGGGAGCGGCCACGAGCAGTACTTC
TRBD1,TRBV19,14,.,TRBJ1-2,CASSIEPTGGGCTF,TGTGCCAGTAGTATAGAGCCGACAGGGGGCGGCTGCACCTTC
.,TRBV9,15,few,TRBJ1-3,CASSAQTGSGNTIYF,TGTGCCAGCAGCGCCCAGACAGGATCTGGAAACACCATATATTTT
TRBD1,TRBV29-1,14,many,TRBJ1-4,CSVGQGTTNEKLFF,TGCAGCGTTGGACAGGGGACAACTAATGAAAAACTGTTTTTT
TRBD1,TRBV6-1,14,few,TRBJ1-5,CASSEGQDNQPQHF,TGTGCCAGCAGCGAAGGACAGGACAATCAGCCCCAGCATTTT